This TCR beta chain was documented in a study of radiation and T cells in renal cell carcinoma. About the study: Nephrectomy followed 15 Gy stereotactic body radiation by 4 weeks.

Note on this clone: No antigen is known for it.

V was pared by 1 base and J by 0 bases, with 11 bases between. Looked up from germline, CDR1 is MGHRA and CDR2 is YSYEKL. The CDR3 contains 16 residues. Study-wide results and caveats: Without pretreatment biopsies, baseline tumor clonotype presence was undetermined. From baseline, blood top tumor clonotypes peaked at 2 weeks post-radiation.

Measured with immunoSEQ multiplex PCR; TCRdb has only the in-frame clones, and not every one. The sample holds 40,000 to 60,000 clones, roughly 78% seen once. Time point reported: blood 2 weeks post-SBRT. Treatment meaning: 15 Gy SBRT to primary tumor, nephrectomy 4 weeks later. This sequence originates from a woman aged 70 to 79 with renal cell carcinoma. The sequencing here drew on blood, taken from a patient whose treatment included radiotherapy and nephrectomy. The chain combines TRBV4-1 with TRBJ2-3; D not certain. The CDR3: CASSQVNLISTDTQYF. CDR3 DNA: TGCGCCAGCAGCCAAGTCAACCTAATAAGCACAGATACGCAGTATTTT.